This T cell receptor beta chain comes out of a study of Ad26.COV2.S vaccination and SARS-CoV-2 variants. On the study more broadly: Of the COV1001 trial arms, the Ad26.COV2.S arm included the donor.

The CDR3 consists of 13 residues. In germline, CDR1 is SGHNT, CDR2 YENEEA. V was shortened by 6 bases and J by 6 bases, with 11 bases between the two germline ends. The treatment: roughly 19 received Ad26.COV2.S at low or high dose, single or two shots; 5 received placebo; per-sample allocation not given. Sampling was done on day 63 after the first vaccine or placebo injection. The donor was a Boston adult aged 18-55 years. Comment on this clone: Its antigen is currently unknown.

Produced via immunoSEQ multiplex PCR; TCRdb's table is partial and in-frame only. The sample holds a few hundred thousand clones, around nine tenths seen once. Findings and limits, study-wide: Non-spike TCR breadth was similar in vaccine and placebo recipients.

Sequences were derived from peripheral blood, sampled in a trial of Ad26.COV2.S vaccine versus placebo. This receptor was obtained from a person aged 18-65 years who received the Ad26.COV2.S COVID-19 vaccine or a placebo. V usage is TRBV11-3 and J usage is TRBJ2-2, with a possible D match to TRBD1 (5 bases). The CDR3 region is CASREGVSGELFF. In nucleotides, the CDR3 is TGTGCCAGCAGAGAAGGGGTATCCGGGGAGCTGTTTTTT.